The clone carrying this T cell receptor beta chain has just a few counts. Its specificity is unknown. Researchers isolated at least 6.5 million PBMCs per sample. These data come from a study of blood T cells in healthy people across ages. The use of a sample-barcoded 5' primer and a J-beta primer mix characterized a second PCR of about 6 to 11 cycles. TCRdb redid the calling of the 5' RACE reads with MiXCR, one entry per CDR3 protein. The repertoire holds approximately 960,000 distinct CDR3 sequences, with just under 30% as singletons. General study findings and limits: Using unsorted PBMCs precluded a conclusive naive versus antigen-experienced comparison.

CDR1 is SQVTM, CDR2 ANQGSEA, per germline. This CDR3 is built from 14 residues. Trimming removed 8 bases from V and 2 bases from J, with 18 bases in between. Separately, the same data were catalogued under a study of T cells of mothers and their children. That source notes: About 3.1 million TCR beta reads per child versus over 8 million per mother. Overlap in related mother-child pairs always slightly exceeded unrelated pairs, never significantly.

This sequence joins TRBV29-1 and TRBJ1-2; D gene unclear. Sequencing used blood. The TCR sequence derives from a woman between 35 and 50 years old in good health. The CDR3 DNA sequence: TGCAGCCCATTAACACCGGAACGGAACTATGGCTACACCTTC. This encodes CSPLTPERNYGYTF.